Below are 6 T cell receptor beta chains sequenced from a single sample in a study of blood T cell repertoires in COVID-19. Libraries were prepared by immunoSEQ multiplex PCR; TCRdb keeps only in-frame clonotypes and omits some of them. The repertoire consists of around 320,000 clones, with 90% occurring once and the leading ten covering about 4.5%. Sequenced sample: PBMCs or T cells enriched from blood (not recorded which). The receptors were gathered from a woman aged 18-30 years with acute COVID-19.

The rearrangement joins TRBV2 to TRBJ1-4, with a weak D call TRBD1 (6 bases). CDR1 and CDR2 (germline): SNHLY, FYNNEI. Trimming took off 5 bases at V and 0 bases at J, with 16 bases between the two ends. The CDR3 is made up of 17 amino acids. This chain's CDR3 is CASSPDRKIATNEKLFF. In DNA form, the CDR3 reads TGTGCCAGCAGTCCCGACAGGAAGATCGCAACTAATGAAAAACTGTTTTTT.

The chain recombines TRBV10-3 with TRBJ1-4; no clear D. There are 15 residues in the CDR3. The germline V gene has CDR1 ENHRY and CDR2 SYGVKD. The V end was cut by 3 bases, the J end by 7 bases, with 15 bases between. This chain's CDR3 is CAISDPLPGGEKLFF. CDR3 coding DNA: TGTGCCATCAGTGACCCCTTACCCGGTGGTGAAAAACTGTTTTTT.

The J gene is TRBJ2-2, the V gene TRBV29-1; possibly TRBD2 for D (6 bases). Germline CDR1 is SQVTM and CDR2 is ANQGSEA. This CDR3 spans 16 amino acids. The V end lost 6 bases, the J end lost 0 bases, and 17 bases lay between the germline ends. The CDR3, as DNA: TGCAGCGTGGCCTGGGGGGAGACATCGAACACCGGGGAGCTGTTTTTT. As protein: CSVAWGETSNTGELFF.

The chain is built from TRBV29-1 and TRBJ1-1, with 9 positions matching TRBD1. CDR3 size: 13 residues. With 8 bases clipped from V and 7 bases from J, the junction kept 11 bases outside the gene matches. CDR1 SQVTM and CDR2 ANQGSEA come from the germline V gene. The chain's CDR3 is CSTRGQGGIEAFF. The CDR3 DNA reads as TGCAGCACCCGGGGACAGGGAGGAATTGAAGCTTTCTTT.

V is TRBV4-2 and J is TRBJ2-7; TRBD2 matches 7 bases. CDR1 LGHNA and CDR2 YNFKEQ come from the germline V gene. The CDR3 runs to 15 residues. Trimming cost V 7 bases and J 4 bases; bases outside gene matches: 13. This chain's CDR3 is CASKLSLTGGYEQYF. The DNA for the CDR3 is TGTGCCAGCAAGTTGAGTCTAACGGGAGGTTACGAGCAGTACTTC.

This chain joins TRBV14 and TRBJ1-3; 7 nucleotides match TRBD1. Germline-derived CDR1 and CDR2 are SGHDN and FVKESK. The CDR3 has 15 amino acids. Losses at the gene ends were 4 bases for V and 0 bases for J; bases not matched to a gene: 3. CDR3 in amino acids: CASSLYRGSGNTIYF. CDR3 coding DNA: TGTGCCAGCAGCCTGTACAGGGGCTCTGGAAACACCATATATTTT.